This T cell receptor beta chain was recovered during a study of cytomegalovirus exposure and HLA in healthy donors. Findings and limits, study-wide: Most TCR sequences proved rare, with some public TCRs found in many donors. The study designated fewer than 200 TCR beta chains cytomegalovirus-associated. A subsequent analysis found that TCR clusters from the first cohort also tended to co-occur in the 90 to 150 validation repertoires, with approximately 94% of cluster scores above 0. High specificity and sensitivity for cytomegalovirus status were reported for the classifier.

With respect to this clone: Its antigen remains unidentified.

Trimming took 4 bases from V and 2 from J, leaving 11 bases between them. There are 14 residues in the CDR3. CDR1 and CDR2 from the germline V gene are SGHNT and YENEEA. Generated by immunoSEQ multiplex PCR, the TCRdb table keeps only in-frame clones and is missing some. The table records 250,000 to 300,000 clones, about 86% of them present only once. Sequencing was carried out using PBMCs. This TCR was recovered from a woman between 18 and 29 years old in good health and CMV-seronegative. The rearrangement joins TRBV11-3 to TRBJ1-2, with no clear D. The CDR3 is CASSSGGGNYGYTF. As DNA, the CDR3 is TGTGCCAGCAGCTCTGGAGGTGGAAACTATGGCTACACCTTC.